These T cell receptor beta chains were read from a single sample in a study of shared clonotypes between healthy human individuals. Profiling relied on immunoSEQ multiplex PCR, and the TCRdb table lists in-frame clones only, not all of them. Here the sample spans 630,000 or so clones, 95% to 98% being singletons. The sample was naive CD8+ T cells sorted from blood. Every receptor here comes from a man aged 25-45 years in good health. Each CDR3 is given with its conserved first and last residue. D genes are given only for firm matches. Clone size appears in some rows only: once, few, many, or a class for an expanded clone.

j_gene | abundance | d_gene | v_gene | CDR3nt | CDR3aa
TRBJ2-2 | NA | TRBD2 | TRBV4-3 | TGCGCCAGCAGCCAAGATTGGGCTAGCGGGGGGAACACCGGGGAGCTGTTTTTT | CASSQDWASGGNTGELFF
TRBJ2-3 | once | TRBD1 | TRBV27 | TGTGCCAGCGGAACCGGACAGGGACACACAGATACGCAGTATTTT | CASGTGQGHTDTQYF
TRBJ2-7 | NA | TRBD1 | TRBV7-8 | TGTGCCAGCAGCCCTTCCCGGGACAGTTCCTACGAGCAGTACTTC | CASSPSRDSSYEQYF
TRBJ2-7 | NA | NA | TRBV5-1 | TGCGCCAGCAGAAGATCAGCACCCGAATACGAGCAGTACTTC | CASRRSAPEYEQYF
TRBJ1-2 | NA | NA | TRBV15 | TGTGCCACCAGTCAGGGATTTAACTATGGCTACACCTTC | CATSQGFNYGYTF
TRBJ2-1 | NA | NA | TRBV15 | TGTGCCACCAGCAGAGCGGCGGGCTCCTACAATGAGCAGTTCTTC | CATSRAAGSYNEQFF
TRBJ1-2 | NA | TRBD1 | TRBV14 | TGTGCCAGCAGCCAGGCGACAGGGGGATACTATGGCTACACCTTC | CASSQATGGYYGYTF
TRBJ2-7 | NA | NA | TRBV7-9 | TGTGCCAGCAGCGGGATAGGGTCCTACGAGCAGTACTTC | CASSGIGSYEQYF
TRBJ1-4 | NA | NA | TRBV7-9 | TGTGCCAGCAGCTTATCTACAACTAATGAAAAACTGTTTTTT | CASSLSTTNEKLFF
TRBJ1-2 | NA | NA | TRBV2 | TGTGCCAGCATGCCCTTTAGCCCCACTTTTAATGGCTACACCTTC | CASMPFSPTFNGYTF
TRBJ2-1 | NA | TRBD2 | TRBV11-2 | TGTGCCAGCAGCTTAGACGGCCTAGCGGGAGGGCCCTCCTACAATGAGCAGTTCTTC | CASSLDGLAGGPSYNEQFF
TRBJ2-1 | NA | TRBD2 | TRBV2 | TGTGCCAGCAGTGAATCTAGCGGCTGGTACAATGAGCAGTTCTTC | CASSESSGWYNEQFF
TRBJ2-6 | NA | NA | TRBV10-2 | TGCGCCAGCAGTGAGTCCGTCTTGACCGAATTCAACGTCCTGACTTTC | CASSESVLTEFNVLTF
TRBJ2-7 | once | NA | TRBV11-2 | TGTGCCAGCAGCGCTGACAGCTACGAGCAGTACTTC | CASSADSYEQYF
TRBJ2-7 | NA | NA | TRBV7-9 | TGTGCCAGCAGCCAAGACGTTACCCAGGCATTTCCCTACGAGCAGTACTTC | CASSQDVTQAFPYEQYF
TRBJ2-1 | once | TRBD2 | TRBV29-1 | TGCAGCGTTGAACCCGGGACTAGCGGGAGAGATGAGCAGTTCTTC | CSVEPGTSGRDEQFF
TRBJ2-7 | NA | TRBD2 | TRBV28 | TGTGCCAGCATTGTAGCGGGAAACTCCTACGAGCAGTACTTC | CASIVAGNSYEQYF
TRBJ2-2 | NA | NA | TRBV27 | TGTGCCAGCAGTTTACCCCCGAACGGTCCCGGGGAGCTGTTTTTT | CASSLPPNGPGELFF
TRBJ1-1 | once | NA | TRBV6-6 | TGTGCCAGCAGTTACTCGAAAGAAAGGCGCGCTGAAGCTTTCTTT | CASSYSKERRAEAFF
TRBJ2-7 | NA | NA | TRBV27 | TGTGCCAGCAGTCCAGGCTACGAGCAGTACTTC | CASSPGYEQYF
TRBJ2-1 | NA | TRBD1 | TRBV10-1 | TGCGCCAGCAGTGATTCGGGACAGGGGTTCAATGAGCAGTTCTTC | CASSDSGQGFNEQFF
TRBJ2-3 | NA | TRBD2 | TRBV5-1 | TGCGCCAGCAGCTTTCCTTCCGGGACTAGCGGGAGAACAGATACGCAGTATTTT | CASSFPSGTSGRTDTQYF
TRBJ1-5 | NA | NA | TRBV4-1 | TGCGCCAGCAGCCAAGATGGCTCCGGGACGCCGGACAATCAGCCCCAGCATTTT | CASSQDGSGTPDNQPQHF
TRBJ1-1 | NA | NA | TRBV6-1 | TGTGCCAGCAGTGAATATCCGAACACTGAAGCTTTCTTT | CASSEYPNTEAFF
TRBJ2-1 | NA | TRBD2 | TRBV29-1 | TGCAGCGTGAGCGGACTAGCGGGAGGGGGATCCTACAATGAGCAGTTCTTC | CSVSGLAGGGSYNEQFF